The clone carrying this T cell receptor (beta chain) was observed a single time. Its antigen is as yet unknown. This sample was included in a study of CD4+ T cells in melanoma. The study, taken as a whole, reports: In melanoma, neoantigen-specific CD4+ T cells reportedly differed in differentiation state. A reported correlation linked neoantigen-specific CD4+ T cells to CD8+, macrophage and B cell function.

Produced via immunoSEQ multiplex PCR; TCRdb's table is partial and in-frame only. Of roughly 15,000 clones in the sample, approximately 71% are singletons; the top ten hold approximately 20%. The V gene's germline CDR1 is SGHNT and CDR2 YENEEA. The V and J ends lost 1 base and 1 base respectively, with 4 bases between them. This CDR3 is 13 amino acids long. The sample comprised cells from a culture (not recorded whether cultured in vitro). This sequence was found in a human donor with melanoma. This chain uses TRBV11-3 with TRBJ1-1; D is ambiguous. CDR3: CASSLGRNTEAFF. In nucleotides, the CDR3 is TGTGCCAGCAGCTTAGGGAGGAACACTGAAGCTTTCTTT.